This entry lists 3 T cell receptor beta chains sequenced from one sample in a study of human T cells and chemical hapten exposure. TCRdb used MiXCR to reprocess the RACE reads, holding one entry per CDR3 protein. The sample has under 95,000 distinct CDR3 sequences, 8.5% seen once. The time point was: pre-sensitization, week 0. Treatment described: therapeutic diphenylcyclopropenone sensitization with weekly scalp DPC. The specimen was whole blood, collected in connection with sensitization to the hapten diphenylcyclopropenone (DPC). The receptors originated from a man aged 35 to 55 with alopecia areata. Some clones in this sample may be carry-over from other donors' samples.

The CDR3 DNA sequence: TGTGCCAGCAGGCAAACTAGCGGTCAAGAGACCCAGTACTTC. This translates into CASRQTSGQETQYF. The chain carries TRBV5-4 and TRBJ2-5, with 8 bases that match TRBD2. In germline, CDR1 is SGHNT, CDR2 YYREEE (reference sequence). CDR3 size: 14 residues. Trimming took 5 bases from V and 2 from J; bases not matched to a gene: 5. Together with reference TRBV5-4 and TRBJ2-5, the CDR3 gives the full variable domain: ETGVTQSPTHLIKTRGQQVTLRCSSQSGHNTVSWYQQALGQGPQFIFQYYREEENGRGNFPPRFSGLQFPNYSSELNVNALELDDSALYLCASRQTSGQETQYFGPGTRLLVL.

Only a few counts were recorded for this clonotype. The rearrangement links TRBV10-3 to TRBJ2-1, with 10 bases identical to TRBD2. The V gene's germline CDR1 is ENHRY and CDR2 SYGVKD. The CDR3 consists of 17 residues. The V and J ends lost 0 bases and 1 base, in that order; junction bases with no gene match: 3. The CDR3 DNA reads TGTGCCATCAGTGAGTCGGCTAGCGGGAGTTCCTACAATGAGCAGTTCTTC. The encoded protein is CAISESASGSSYNEQFF.

In this sample, this clonotype turned up a few times. The junction departs from germline at one end; a sequencing error may be responsible. This chain connects TRBV7-7 to TRBJ2-3, with D perhaps TRBD1 or TRBD2 (5 bases each). The germline V gene has CDR1 SSHAT and CDR2 FNYEAQ (reference sequence). The CDR3 has 17 residues. As DNA, the CDR3 is TGTGCTAGCAGCTTAGCGTTGGGGCCAGTCGAACCAGATACGCAGTATTTT. It specifies CASSLALGPVEPDTQYF.